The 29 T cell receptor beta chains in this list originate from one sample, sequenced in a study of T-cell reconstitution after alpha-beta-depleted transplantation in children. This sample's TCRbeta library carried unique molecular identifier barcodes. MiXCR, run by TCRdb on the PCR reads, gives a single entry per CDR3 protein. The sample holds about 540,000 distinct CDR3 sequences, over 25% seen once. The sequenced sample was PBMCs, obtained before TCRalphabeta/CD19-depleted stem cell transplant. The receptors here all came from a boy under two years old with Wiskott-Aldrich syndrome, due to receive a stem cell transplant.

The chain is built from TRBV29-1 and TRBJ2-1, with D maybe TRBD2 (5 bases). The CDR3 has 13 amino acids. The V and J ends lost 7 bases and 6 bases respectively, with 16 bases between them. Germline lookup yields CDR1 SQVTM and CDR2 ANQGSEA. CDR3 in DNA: TGCAGCGCAGGAACTAGAGGTGTCAATGAGCAGTTCTTC. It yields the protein CSAGTRGVNEQFF.

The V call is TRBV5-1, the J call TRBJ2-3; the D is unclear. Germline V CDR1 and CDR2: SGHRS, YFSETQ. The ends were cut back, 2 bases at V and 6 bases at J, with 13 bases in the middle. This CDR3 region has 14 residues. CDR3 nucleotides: TGCGCCAGCAGCTTACCCTACCCCTCGGATACGCAGTATTTT. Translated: CASSLPYPSDTQYF.

CDR3 in DNA: TGCAGTGCTAGAGATGGTAGCGGGAGGTTCTACAATGAGCAGTTCTTC. This encodes CSARDGSGRFYNEQFF. This chain connects TRBV20-1 to TRBJ2-1; TRBD2 agrees at 10 bases. The CDR3 is 16 residues long. Germline V CDR1 and CDR2: DFQATT, SNEGSKA (reference sequence). Losses at the gene ends were 0 bases for V and 3 bases for J; bases not matched to a gene: 5.

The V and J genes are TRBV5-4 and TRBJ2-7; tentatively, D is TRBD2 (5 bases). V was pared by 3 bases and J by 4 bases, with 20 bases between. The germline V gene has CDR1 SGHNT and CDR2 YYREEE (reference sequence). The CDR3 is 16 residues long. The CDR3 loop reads CASSSASGISRYEQYF. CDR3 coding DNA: TGTGCCAGCAGCTCGGCCAGCGGAATATCTCGGTACGAGCAGTACTTC.

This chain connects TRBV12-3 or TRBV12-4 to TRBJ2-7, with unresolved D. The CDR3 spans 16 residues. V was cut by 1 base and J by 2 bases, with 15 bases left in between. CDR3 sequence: CASSLGGAVPTYEQYF. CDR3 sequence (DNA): TGTGCCAGCAGTTTAGGTGGTGCGGTCCCTACCTACGAGCAGTACTTC.

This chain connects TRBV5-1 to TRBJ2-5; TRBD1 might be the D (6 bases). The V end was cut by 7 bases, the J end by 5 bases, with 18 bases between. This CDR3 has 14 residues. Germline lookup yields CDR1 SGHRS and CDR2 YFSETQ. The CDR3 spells CASEWGRSWETQYF. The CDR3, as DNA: TGCGCCAGCGAATGGGGGCGGTCTTGGGAGACCCAGTACTTC.

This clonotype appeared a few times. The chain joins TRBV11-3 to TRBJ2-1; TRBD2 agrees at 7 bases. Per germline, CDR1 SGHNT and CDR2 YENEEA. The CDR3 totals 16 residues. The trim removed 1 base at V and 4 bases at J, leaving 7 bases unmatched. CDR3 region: CASSLGGAGRYNEQFF. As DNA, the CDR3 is TGTGCCAGCAGCTTAGGGGGAGCGGGACGTTACAATGAGCAGTTCTTC.

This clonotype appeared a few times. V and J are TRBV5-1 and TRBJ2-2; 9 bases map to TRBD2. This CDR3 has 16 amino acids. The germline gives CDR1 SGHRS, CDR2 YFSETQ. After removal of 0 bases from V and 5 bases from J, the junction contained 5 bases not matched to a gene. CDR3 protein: CASSLVSTSGTGELFF. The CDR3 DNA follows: TGCGCCAGCAGCTTGGTCTCGACTAGCGGTACCGGGGAGCTGTTTTTT.

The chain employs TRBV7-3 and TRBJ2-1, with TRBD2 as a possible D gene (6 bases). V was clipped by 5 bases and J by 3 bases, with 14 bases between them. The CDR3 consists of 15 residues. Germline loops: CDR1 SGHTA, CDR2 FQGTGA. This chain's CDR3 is CASSPLDSGYNEQFF. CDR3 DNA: TGTGCCAGCAGCCCGCTTGATAGCGGCTACAATGAGCAGTTCTTC.

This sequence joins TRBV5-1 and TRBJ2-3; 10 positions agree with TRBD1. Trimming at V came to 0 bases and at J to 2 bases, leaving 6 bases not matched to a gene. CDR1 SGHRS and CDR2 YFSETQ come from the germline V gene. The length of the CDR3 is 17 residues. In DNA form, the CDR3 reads TGCGCCAGCAGCTTGGCGCCGGGACAGGGGATCACAGATACGCAGTATTTT. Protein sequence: CASSLAPGQGITDTQYF.

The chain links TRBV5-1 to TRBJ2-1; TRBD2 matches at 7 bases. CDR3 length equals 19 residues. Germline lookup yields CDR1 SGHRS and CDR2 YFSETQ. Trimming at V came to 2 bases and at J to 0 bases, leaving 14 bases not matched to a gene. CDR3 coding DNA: TGCGCCAGCAGCTTAGCGTTTGGCGGGAGCTCCATCTCCTACAATGAGCAGTTCTTC. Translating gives CASSLAFGGSSISYNEQFF.

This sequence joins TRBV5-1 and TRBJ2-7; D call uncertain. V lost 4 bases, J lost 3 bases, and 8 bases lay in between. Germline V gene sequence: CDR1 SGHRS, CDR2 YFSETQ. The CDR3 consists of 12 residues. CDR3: CASSVTRYEQYF. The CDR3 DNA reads TGCGCCAGCAGCGTGACTCGCTACGAGCAGTACTTC.

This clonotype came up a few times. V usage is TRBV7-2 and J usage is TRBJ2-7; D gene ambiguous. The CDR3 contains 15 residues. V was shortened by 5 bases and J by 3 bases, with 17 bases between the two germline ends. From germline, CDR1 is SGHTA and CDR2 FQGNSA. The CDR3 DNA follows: TGTGCCAGCAGCCTCGTGGTGGCGCCCGACTACGAGCAGTACTTC. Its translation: CASSLVVAPDYEQYF.

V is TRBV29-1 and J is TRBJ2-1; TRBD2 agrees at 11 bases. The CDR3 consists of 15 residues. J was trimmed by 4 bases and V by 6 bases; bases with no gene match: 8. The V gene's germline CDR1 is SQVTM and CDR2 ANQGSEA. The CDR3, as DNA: TGCAGCGTCGGAGCTACTAGCGGGAGATACAATGAGCAGTTCTTC. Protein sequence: CSVGATSGRYNEQFF.

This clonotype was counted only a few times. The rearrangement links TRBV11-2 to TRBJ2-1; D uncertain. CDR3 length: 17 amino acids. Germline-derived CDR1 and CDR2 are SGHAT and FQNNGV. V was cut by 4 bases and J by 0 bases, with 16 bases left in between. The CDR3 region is CASSSRLLQSSYNEQFF. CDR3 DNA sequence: TGTGCCAGCAGCTCCCGCCTTCTTCAAAGCTCCTACAATGAGCAGTTCTTC.

This CDR3 is CASSVGLAGGGTDTQYF. As DNA, the CDR3 is TGCGCCAGCAGCGTGGGACTAGCGGGAGGTGGAACAGATACGCAGTATTTT. This chain joins TRBV5-1 and TRBJ2-3, with TRBD2 matching 15 bases. The CDR3 loop spans 17 amino acids. Germline V lookup: CDR1 SGHRS, CDR2 YFSETQ. Losses at the gene ends were 4 bases for V and 3 bases for J; bases not matched to a gene: 6.

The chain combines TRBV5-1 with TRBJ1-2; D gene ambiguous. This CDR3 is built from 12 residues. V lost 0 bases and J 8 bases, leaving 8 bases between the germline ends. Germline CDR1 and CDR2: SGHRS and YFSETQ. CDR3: CASSLASSGYTF. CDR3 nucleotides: TGCGCCAGCAGCTTGGCCTCCTCGGGCTACACCTTC.

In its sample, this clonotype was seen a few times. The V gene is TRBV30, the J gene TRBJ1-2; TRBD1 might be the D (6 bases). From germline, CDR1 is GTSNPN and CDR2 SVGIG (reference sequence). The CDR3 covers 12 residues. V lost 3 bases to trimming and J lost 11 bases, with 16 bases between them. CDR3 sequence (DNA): TGTGCCTGGAGCATCCTCACAGGGAGATACACCTTC. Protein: CAWSILTGRYTF.

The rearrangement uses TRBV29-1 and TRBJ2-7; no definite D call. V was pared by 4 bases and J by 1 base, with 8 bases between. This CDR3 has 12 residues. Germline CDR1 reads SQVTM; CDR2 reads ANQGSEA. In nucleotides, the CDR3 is TGCAGCGTTGTCATATCGTCCTACGAGCAGTACTTC. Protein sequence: CSVVISSYEQYF.

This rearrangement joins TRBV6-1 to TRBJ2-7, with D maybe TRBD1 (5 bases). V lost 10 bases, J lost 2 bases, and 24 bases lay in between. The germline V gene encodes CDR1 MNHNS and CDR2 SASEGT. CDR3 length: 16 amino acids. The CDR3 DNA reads TGTGCCACCAACCCCAAGACAGCGAGGAACACCTACGAGCAGTACTTC. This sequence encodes CATNPKTARNTYEQYF.

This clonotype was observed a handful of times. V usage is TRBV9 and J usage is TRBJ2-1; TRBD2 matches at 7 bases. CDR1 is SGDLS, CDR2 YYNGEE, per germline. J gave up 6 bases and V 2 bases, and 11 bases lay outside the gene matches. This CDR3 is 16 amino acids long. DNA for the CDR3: TGTGCCAGCAGCGTGGGAATAGCGGGCAAGACCAATGAGCAGTTCTTC. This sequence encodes CASSVGIAGKTNEQFF.

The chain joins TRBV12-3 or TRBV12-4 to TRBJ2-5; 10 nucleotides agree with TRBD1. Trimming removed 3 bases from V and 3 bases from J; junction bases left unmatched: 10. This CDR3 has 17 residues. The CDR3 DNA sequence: TGTGCCAGCAGTTTGGCCCGACAGGGGGCGCGGGAAGAGACCCAGTACTTC. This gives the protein CASSLARQGAREETQYF.

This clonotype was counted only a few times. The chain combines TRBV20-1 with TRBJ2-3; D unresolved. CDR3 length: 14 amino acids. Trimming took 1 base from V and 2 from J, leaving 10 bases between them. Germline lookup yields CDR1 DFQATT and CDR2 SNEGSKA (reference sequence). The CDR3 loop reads CSARAGFSTDTQYF. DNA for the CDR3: TGCAGTGCTAGAGCGGGCTTCTCCACAGATACGCAGTATTTT.

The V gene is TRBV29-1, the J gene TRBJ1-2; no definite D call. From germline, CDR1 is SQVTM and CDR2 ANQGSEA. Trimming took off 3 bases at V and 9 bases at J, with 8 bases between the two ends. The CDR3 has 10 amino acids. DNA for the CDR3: TGCAGCGTTGATGAAGGGCGCTACACCTTC. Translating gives CSVDEGRYTF.

CDR3 DNA sequence: TGTGCCAGCACCTCCACCTGTAATGAGCAGTTCTTC. Translated, it gives CASTSTCNEQFF. The genes are TRBV6-5 and TRBJ2-1; D is unresolved. V was trimmed by 7 bases and J by 7 bases, leaving 11 bases between them. The CDR3 has 12 amino acids. From germline, CDR1 is MNHEY and CDR2 SVGAGI.

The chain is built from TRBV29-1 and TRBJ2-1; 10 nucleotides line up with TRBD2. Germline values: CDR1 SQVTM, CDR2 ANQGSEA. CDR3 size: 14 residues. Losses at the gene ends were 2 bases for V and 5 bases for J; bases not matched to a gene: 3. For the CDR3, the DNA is TGCAGCGTTGAACGGACTAGCGGTAACAATGAGCAGTTCTTC. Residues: CSVERTSGNNEQFF.

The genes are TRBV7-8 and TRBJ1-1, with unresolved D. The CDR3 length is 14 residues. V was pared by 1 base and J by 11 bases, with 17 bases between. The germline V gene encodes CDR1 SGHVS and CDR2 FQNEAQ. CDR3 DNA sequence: TGTGCCAGCAGCTTAGTCGTCAGTAGCAGTAGGGCTTTCTTT. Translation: CASSLVVSSSRAFF.

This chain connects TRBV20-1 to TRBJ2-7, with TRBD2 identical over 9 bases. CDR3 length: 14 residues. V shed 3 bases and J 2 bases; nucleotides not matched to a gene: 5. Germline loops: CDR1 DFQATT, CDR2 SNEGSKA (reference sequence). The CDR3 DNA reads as TGCAGTGCTAGTATCGTAGCGGGGGCCTACGAGCAGTACTTC. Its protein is CSASIVAGAYEQYF.

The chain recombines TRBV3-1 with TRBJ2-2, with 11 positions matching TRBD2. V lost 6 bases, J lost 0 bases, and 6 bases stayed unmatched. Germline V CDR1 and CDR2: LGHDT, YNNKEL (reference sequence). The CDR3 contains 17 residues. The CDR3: CASSLPGLAANTGELFF. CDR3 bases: TGTGCCAGCAGTCTTCCGGGACTAGCGGCGAACACCGGGGAGCTGTTTTTT.